The T cell receptor beta chain under discussion was sequenced for a study of blood T cells in healthy people across ages. Overall study context: Template-switching capture recovered about one barcoded beta molecule per two T cells.

Germline loops: CDR1 DFQATT, CDR2 SNEGSKA (reference sequence). This CDR3 is built from 11 residues. After removal of 6 bases from V and 8 bases from J, the junction contained 5 bases not matched to a gene. Per sample, extraction of total RNA gave at least 6 micrograms in every case. The use of a sample-barcoded 5' primer and a J-beta primer mix characterized a second PCR of roughly 6 to 11 cycles. Per sample, CDR3-containing paired-end reads numbered at least 2.5 million. TCRdb reprocessed the 5' RACE reads with MiXCR, giving one entry per CDR3 protein. This sample has under 1,000,000 distinct CDR3 sequences, with under 40% found just once.

The TCR comes from a man aged 18 to 30 in good health. V is TRBV20-1 and J is TRBJ1-2; 8 bases fit TRBD1. Sample: blood. CDR3 sequence (DNA): TGCAGTGCCCCCGGACAGGGAGGCTACACCTTC. Translation gives CSAPGQGGYTF.